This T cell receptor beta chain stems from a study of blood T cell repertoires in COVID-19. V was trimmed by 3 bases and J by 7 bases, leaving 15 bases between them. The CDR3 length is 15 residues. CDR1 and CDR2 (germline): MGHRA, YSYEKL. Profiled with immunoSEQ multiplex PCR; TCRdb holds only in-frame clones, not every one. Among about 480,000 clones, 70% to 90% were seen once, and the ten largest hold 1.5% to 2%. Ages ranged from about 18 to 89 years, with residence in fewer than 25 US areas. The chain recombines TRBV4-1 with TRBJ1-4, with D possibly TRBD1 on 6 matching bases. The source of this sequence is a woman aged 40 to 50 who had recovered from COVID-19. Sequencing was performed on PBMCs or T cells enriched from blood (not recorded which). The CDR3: CASSQTGIPIEKLFF. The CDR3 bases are TGCGCCAGCAGCCAGACAGGAATCCCCATTGAAAAACTGTTTTTT.